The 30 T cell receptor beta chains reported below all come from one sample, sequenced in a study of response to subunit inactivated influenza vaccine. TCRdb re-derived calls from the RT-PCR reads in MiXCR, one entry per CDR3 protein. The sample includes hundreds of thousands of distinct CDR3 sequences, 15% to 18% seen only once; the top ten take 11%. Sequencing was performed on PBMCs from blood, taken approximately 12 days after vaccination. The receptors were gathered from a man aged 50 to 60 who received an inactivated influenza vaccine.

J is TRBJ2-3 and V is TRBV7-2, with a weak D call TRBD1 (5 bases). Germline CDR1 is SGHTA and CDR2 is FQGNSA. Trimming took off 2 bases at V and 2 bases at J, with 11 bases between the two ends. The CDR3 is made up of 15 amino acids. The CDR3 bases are TGTGCCAGCAGCTTAATGACAGCCCCCACAGATACGCAGTATTTT. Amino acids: CASSLMTAPTDTQYF.

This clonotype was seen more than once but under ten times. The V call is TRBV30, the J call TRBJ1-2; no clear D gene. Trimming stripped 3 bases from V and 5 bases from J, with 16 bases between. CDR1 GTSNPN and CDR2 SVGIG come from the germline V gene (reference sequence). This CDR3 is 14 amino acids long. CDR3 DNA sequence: TGTGCCTGGAGGCCAGAAGTTGAGCGGTATGGCTACACCTTC. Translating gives CAWRPEVERYGYTF.

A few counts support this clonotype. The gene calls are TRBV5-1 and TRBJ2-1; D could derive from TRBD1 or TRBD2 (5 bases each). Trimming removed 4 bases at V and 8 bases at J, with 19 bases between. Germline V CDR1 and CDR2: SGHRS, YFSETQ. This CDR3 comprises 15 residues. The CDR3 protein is CASSLAGTLSHEQFF. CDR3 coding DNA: TGCGCCAGCAGCCTCGCCGGGACCCTGTCGCATGAGCAGTTCTTC.

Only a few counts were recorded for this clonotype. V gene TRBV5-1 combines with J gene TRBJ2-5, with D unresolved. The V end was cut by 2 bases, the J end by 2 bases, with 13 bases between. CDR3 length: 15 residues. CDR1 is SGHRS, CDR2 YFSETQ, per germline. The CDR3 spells CASSFQLARQETQYF. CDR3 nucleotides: TGCGCCAGCAGCTTCCAGTTAGCCAGACAAGAGACCCAGTACTTC.

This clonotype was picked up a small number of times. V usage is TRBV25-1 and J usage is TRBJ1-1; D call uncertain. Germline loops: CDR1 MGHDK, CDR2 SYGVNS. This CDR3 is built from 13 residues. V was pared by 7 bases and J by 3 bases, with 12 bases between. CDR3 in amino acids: CASKRVSDTEAFF. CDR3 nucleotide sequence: TGTGCCAGCAAGCGGGTCAGCGACACTGAAGCTTTCTTT.

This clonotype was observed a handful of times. In nucleotides, the CDR3 is TGTGCCAGCATCGTCGGTAGGGCCGGTGAGCAGTTCTTC. Translation gives CASIVGRAGEQFF. The chain couples TRBV7-9 to TRBJ2-1; unclear D gene. The V gene's germline CDR1 is SEHNR and CDR2 FQNEAQ (reference sequence). This CDR3 spans 13 amino acids. Trimming pared 7 bases from V and 9 bases from J, leaving 16 bases between.

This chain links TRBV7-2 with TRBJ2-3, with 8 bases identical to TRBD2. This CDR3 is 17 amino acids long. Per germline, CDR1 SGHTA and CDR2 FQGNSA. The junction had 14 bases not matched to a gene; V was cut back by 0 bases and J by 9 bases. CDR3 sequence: CASSLAPVGLAFGTQYF. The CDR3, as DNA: TGTGCCAGCAGCTTAGCGCCGGTTGGACTAGCTTTTGGCACGCAGTATTTT.

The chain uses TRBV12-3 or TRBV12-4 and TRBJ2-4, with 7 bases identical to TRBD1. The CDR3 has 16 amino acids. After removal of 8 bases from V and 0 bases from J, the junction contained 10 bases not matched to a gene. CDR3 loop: CASGQTGVLAKNIQYF. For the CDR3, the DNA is TGTGCCAGCGGCCAAACAGGGGTACTAGCCAAAAACATTCAGTACTTC.

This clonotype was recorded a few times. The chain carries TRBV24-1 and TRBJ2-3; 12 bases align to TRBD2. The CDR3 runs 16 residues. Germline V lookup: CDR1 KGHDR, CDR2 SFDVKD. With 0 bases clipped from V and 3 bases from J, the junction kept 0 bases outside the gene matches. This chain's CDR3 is CATSDLTSGRTDTQYF. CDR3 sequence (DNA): TGTGCCACCAGTGATTTGACTAGCGGGAGGACAGATACGCAGTATTTT.

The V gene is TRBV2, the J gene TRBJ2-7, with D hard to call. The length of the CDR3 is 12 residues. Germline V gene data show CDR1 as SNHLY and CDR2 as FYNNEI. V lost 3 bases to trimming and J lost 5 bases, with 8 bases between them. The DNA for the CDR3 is TGTGCCAGCAGTGAGGCCGGTAACGAGCAGTACTTC. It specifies CASSEAGNEQYF.

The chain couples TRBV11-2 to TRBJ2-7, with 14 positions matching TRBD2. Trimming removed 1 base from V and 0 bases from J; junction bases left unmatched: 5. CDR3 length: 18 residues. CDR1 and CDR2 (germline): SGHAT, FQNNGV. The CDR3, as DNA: TGTGCCAGCAGCTTAGGAAGGACTAGCGGGGGGCACTCCTACGAGCAGTACTTC. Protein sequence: CASSLGRTSGGHSYEQYF.

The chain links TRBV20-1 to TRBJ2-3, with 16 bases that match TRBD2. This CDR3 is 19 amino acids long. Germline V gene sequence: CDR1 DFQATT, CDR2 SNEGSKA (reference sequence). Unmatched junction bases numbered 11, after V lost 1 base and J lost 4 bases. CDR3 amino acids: CSARVAPGLAGGLADTQYF. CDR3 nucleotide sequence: TGCAGTGCTAGAGTAGCCCCGGGACTAGCGGGAGGGCTCGCAGATACGCAGTATTTT.

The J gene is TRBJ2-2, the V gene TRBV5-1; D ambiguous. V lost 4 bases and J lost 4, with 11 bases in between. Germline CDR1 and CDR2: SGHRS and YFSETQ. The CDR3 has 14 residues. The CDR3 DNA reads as TGCGCCAGCAGCCCCGCTGTAGCCACCGGGGAGCTGTTTTTT. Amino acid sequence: CASSPAVATGELFF.

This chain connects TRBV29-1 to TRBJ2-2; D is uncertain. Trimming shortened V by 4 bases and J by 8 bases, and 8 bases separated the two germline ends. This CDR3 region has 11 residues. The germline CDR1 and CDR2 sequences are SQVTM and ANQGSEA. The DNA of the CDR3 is TGCAGCGTTGCCAGAGTAGGGGAGCTGTTTTTT. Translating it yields CSVARVGELFF.

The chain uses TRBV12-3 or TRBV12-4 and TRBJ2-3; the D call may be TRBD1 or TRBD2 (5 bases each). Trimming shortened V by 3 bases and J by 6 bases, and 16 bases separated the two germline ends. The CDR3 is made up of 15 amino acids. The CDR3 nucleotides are TGTGCCAGCAGTTTTGAGAGGGGATCCCTTGATACGCAGTATTTT. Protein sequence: CASSFERGSLDTQYF.

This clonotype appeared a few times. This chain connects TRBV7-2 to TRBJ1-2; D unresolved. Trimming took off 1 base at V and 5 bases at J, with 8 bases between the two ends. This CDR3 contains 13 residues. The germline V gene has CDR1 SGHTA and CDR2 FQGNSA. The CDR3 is CASSLGAEYGYTF. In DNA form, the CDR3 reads TGTGCCAGCAGCTTAGGGGCAGAGTATGGCTACACCTTC.

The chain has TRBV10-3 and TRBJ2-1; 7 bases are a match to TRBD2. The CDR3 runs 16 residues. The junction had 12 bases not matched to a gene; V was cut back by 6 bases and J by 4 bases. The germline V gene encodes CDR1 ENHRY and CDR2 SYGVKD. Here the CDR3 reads CAIRGGWSGVYNEQFF. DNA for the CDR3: TGTGCCATCAGGGGTGGTTGGAGCGGGGTATACAATGAGCAGTTCTTC.

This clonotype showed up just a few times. The CDR3 region is CASSLDPHRGVNEQFF. As DNA, the CDR3 is TGCGCCAGCAGCTTGGATCCGCATCGGGGGGTGAATGAGCAGTTCTTC. The chain joins TRBV5-1 to TRBJ2-1, with 7 bases matching TRBD2. The CDR3 loop spans 16 amino acids. Trimming cost V 0 bases and J 7 bases; bases outside gene matches: 10. CDR1 SGHRS and CDR2 YFSETQ come from the germline V gene.

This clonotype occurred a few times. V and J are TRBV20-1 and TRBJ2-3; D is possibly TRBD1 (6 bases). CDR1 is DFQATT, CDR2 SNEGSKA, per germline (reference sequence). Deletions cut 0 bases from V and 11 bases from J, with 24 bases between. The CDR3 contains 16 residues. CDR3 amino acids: CSARDPGRGDGIGQYF. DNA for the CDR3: TGCAGTGCTAGAGATCCCGGCAGGGGTGACGGAATCGGGCAGTATTTT.

The DNA for the CDR3 is TGTGCCAGCAGTTCGTGGTCCTCCTACGAGCAGTACTTC. This codes for CASSSWSSYEQYF. The V gene is TRBV12-3 or TRBV12-4, the J gene TRBJ2-7; D gene ambiguous. CDR3 length: 13 amino acids. Trimming removed 4 bases from V and 0 bases from J, with 7 bases in between.

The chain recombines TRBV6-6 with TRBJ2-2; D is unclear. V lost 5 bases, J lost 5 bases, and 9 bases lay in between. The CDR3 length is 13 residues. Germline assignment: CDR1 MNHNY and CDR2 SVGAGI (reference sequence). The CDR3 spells CASSLRQTGELFF. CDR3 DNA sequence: TGTGCCAGCAGTCTAAGACAAACCGGGGAGCTGTTTTTT.

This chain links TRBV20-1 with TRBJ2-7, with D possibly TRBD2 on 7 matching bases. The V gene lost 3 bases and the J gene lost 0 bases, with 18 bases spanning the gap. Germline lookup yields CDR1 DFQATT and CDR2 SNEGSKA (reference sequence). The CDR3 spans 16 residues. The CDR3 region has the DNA TGCAGTGCTAGTATTGCGGGGGCGAGGAACTCCTACGAGCAGTACTTC. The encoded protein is CSASIAGARNSYEQYF.

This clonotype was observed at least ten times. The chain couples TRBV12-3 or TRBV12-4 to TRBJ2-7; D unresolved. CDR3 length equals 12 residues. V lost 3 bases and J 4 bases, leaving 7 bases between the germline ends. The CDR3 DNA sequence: TGTGCCAGCAGTTTCTCCGGATACGAGCAGTACTTC. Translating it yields CASSFSGYEQYF.

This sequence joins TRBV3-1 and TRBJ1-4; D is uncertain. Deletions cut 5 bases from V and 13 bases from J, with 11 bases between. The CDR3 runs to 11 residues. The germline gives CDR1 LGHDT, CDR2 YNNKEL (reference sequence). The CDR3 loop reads CASSDAGGLFF. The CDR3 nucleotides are TGTGCCAGCAGCGACGCGGGAGGACTGTTTTTT.

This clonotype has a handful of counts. The CDR3 DNA reads as TGTGCCAGCTTAAACCCAACCGGGACAGGGGTCCCCGGGGAGCTGTTTTTT. This translates into CASLNPTGTGVPGELFF. The chain couples TRBV6-1 to TRBJ2-2; TRBD1 matches 10 bases. This CDR3 region has 17 residues. V dropped 8 bases and J dropped 6; count of bases not matched to a gene: 15. Germline loops: CDR1 MNHNS, CDR2 SASEGT.

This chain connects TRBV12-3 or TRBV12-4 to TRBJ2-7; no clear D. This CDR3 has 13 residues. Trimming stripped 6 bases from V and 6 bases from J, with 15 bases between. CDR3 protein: CASSPRRLAEQYF. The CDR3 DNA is TGTGCCAGCAGCCCACGTCGCCTTGCCGAGCAGTACTTC.

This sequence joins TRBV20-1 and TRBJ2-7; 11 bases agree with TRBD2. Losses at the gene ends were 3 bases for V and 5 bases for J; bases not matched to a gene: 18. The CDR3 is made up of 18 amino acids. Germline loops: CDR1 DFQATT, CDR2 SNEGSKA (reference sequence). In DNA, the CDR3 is TGCAGTGCTAGTTCCCGTAGCGGGGGGGCACGGGGTCGCCACGAGCAGTACTTC. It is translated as CSASSRSGGARGRHEQYF.

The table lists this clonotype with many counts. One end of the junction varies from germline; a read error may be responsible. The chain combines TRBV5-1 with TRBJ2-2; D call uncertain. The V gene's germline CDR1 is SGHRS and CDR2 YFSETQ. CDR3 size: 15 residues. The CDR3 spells CASSLGGTNTGELFF. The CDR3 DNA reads TGTGCCAGCAGCTTGGGCGGAACGAACACCGGGGAGCTGTTTTTT.

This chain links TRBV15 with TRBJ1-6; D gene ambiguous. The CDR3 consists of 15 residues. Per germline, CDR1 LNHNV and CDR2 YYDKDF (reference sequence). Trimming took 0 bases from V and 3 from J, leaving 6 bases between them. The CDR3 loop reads CATSRELSYNSPLHF. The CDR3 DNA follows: TGTGCCACCAGCAGAGAATTGAGCTATAATTCACCCCTCCACTTT.

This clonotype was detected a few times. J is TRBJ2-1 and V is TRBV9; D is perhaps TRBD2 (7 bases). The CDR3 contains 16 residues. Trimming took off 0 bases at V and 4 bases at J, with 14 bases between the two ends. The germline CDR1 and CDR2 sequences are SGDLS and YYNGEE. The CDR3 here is CASSVAGGHLYNEQFF. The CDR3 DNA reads TGTGCCAGCAGCGTAGCGGGGGGACACCTATACAATGAGCAGTTCTTC. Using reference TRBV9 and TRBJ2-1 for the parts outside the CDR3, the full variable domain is DSGVTQTPKHLITATGQRVTLRCSPRSGDLSVYWYQQSLDQGLQFLIQYYNGEERAKGNILERFSAQQFPDLHSELNLSSLELGDSALYFCASSVAGGHLYNEQFFGPGTRLTVL.